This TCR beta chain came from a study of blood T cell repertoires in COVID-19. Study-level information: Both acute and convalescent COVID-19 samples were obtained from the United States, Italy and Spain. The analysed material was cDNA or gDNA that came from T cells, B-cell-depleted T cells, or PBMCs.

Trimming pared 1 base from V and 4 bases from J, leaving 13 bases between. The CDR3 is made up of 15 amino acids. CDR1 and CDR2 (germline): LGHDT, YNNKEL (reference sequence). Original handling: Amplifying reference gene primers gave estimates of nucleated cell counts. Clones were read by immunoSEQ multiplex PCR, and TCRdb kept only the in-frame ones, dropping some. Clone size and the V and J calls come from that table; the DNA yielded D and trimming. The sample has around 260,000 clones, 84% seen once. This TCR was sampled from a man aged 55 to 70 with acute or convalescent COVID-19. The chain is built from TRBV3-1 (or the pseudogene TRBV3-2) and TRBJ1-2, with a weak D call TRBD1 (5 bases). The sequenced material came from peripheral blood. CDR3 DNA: TGTGCCAGCAGCCAAGCCACCGCAGGGTCCTATGGCTACACCTTC. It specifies CASSQATAGSYGYTF.